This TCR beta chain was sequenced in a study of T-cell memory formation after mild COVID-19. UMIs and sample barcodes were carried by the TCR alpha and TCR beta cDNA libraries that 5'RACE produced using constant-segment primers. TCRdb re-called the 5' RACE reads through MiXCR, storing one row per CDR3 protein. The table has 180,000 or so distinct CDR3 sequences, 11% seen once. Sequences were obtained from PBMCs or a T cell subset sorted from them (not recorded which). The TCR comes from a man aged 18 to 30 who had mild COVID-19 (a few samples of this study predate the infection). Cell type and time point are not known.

As DNA, the CDR3 is TGCGCCAGCAGCCAAGAGGGGATACGACTTAGCACAGATACGCAGTATTTT. Its protein product is CASSQEGIRLSTDTQYF. The V call is TRBV4-1, the J call TRBJ2-3; the D is unclear. The CDR3 covers 17 residues. Per germline, CDR1 MGHRA and CDR2 YSYEKL. The V end lost 0 bases, the J end lost 0 bases, and 13 bases lay between the germline ends.